This T cell receptor (beta chain) was documented in a study of T cells in Graves' hyperthyroidism and ophthalmopathy. Whole-study results and caveats: Ophthalmopathy was identified by the model a median about seven months ahead of onset. Blood shared most expanded thyroid clonotypes above 0.001.

As regards this clonotype: Its antigen is as yet unknown.

TCR beta CDR3 regions were amplified from RNA transcripts. First-round RT-PCR of the TCR CDR3 relied on the HTBI primer set. TCRdb re-called the multiplex PCR reads through MiXCR, storing one row per CDR3 protein. The sample consists of around 300,000 distinct CDR3 sequences, 11% to 15% of them appearing once. Trimming removed 6 bases at V and 5 bases at J, with 20 bases between. The CDR3 spans 15 residues. Germline V gene sequence: CDR1 MNHNS, CDR2 SASEGT. The TCR comes from a woman under 40 with Graves' hyperthyroidism. The specimen sequenced was blood. The chain carries TRBV6-1 and TRBJ2-7; D may match TRBD1 or TRBD2 (5 bases each). This CDR3 reads CASRGQVGTLDEQYF. CDR3 nucleotides: TGTGCCAGCAGGGGCCAAGTGGGGACCCTTGACGAGCAGTACTTC.